This T cell receptor beta chain was observed in a study of beta chain features in type 1 diabetes. Study findings and constraints: The study found moderately but significantly shorter TCRB CDR3s in all four CD4+ subsets of Type 1 diabetes patients.

Regarding this clone: The antigen is unknown.

What was sequenced were expressed TCRB transcripts, since all of the isolated RNA had been reverse transcribed. The protocol was immunoSEQ multiplex PCR, while the TCRdb copy is restricted to in-frame clones and leaves out a portion. The repertoire holds over 200,000 clones, about a tenth seen once, with approximately 0.017% in the top ten. With 8 bases clipped from V and 0 bases from J, the junction kept 7 bases outside the gene matches. Germline V CDR1 and CDR2: GTSNPN, SVGIG (reference sequence). This CDR3 is built from 14 residues. Sequencing used naive CD4+ T cells from blood. The sequence came from a man aged 30 to 39 with type 1 diabetes. The chain joins TRBV30 to TRBJ1-5; 7 nucleotides agree with TRBD1. Here the CDR3 DNA reads TGTGCCCCAGGGCGGACAGGTAGCAATCAGCCCCAGCATTTT. Translated, it gives CAPGRTGSNQPQHF.